These 18 T cell receptor beta chains share one sample of origin, sequenced in a study of blood T cells in healthy people across ages. Alongside a J-beta primer mix, a sample-barcoded 5' primer served in a second PCR lasting about 6 to 11 cycles. TCRdb recomputed calls from the 5' RACE reads with MiXCR, one row per CDR3 protein. The table has 650,000 to 1,000,000 distinct CDR3 sequences, 35% to 40% seen once. The sample was blood. The receptor source for this set is a young man in good health.

The gene calls are TRBV29-1 and TRBJ2-1; 8 bases map to TRBD2. CDR3 length equals 12 residues. The junction had 5 bases not matched to a gene; V was cut back by 8 bases and J by 5 bases. Germline V lookup: CDR1 SQVTM, CDR2 ANQGSEA. This CDR3 is CSRTGLDNEQFF. CDR3 in DNA: TGCAGCCGAACGGGACTAGACAATGAGCAGTTCTTC.

In its sample, this clonotype was seen a few times. The chain recombines TRBV4-1 with TRBJ2-3; 12 bases are a match to TRBD2. This CDR3 region has 18 residues. V shed 1 base and J 0 bases; nucleotides not matched to a gene: 5. Per the germline V gene, CDR1 is MGHRA and CDR2 is YSYEKL. The CDR3 spells CASSQGLAGVMSTDTQYF. CDR3 sequence (DNA): TGCGCCAGCAGCCAAGGACTAGCGGGGGTTATGAGCACAGATACGCAGTATTTT.

This rearrangement joins TRBV29-1 to TRBJ2-3, with D maybe TRBD2 (7 bases). The germline CDR1 and CDR2 sequences are SQVTM and ANQGSEA. The length of the CDR3 is 12 residues. V lost 5 bases and J 5 bases, leaving 11 bases between the germline ends. The CDR3 region has the DNA TGCAGCGTTCGGGGGGCCAAAGATACGCAGTATTTT. Translation gives CSVRGAKDTQYF.

This chain uses TRBV6-2 or TRBV6-3 with TRBJ2-1; 14 bases fit TRBD2. The CDR3 spans 15 residues. V trimming: 2 bases; J trimming: 16 bases; junction bases outside the gene matches: 10. Per the germline V gene, CDR1 is MNHEY and CDR2 is SVGEGT. Here the CDR3 DNA reads TGTGCCAGCAGTTACGCCGCGACTAGCGGGGGGGACGTCTTCTTC. It encodes CASSYAATSGGDVFF.

This clonotype was picked up many times. The CDR3 DNA sequence: TGCAGTGCTAGAGATCGAGCCCCCGATCGGGACAAAAACATTCAGTACTTC. This sequence encodes CSARDRAPDRDKNIQYF. V and J are TRBV20-1 and TRBJ2-4; a weak D match, TRBD2 (5 bases). Per the germline V gene, CDR1 is DFQATT and CDR2 is SNEGSKA (reference sequence). This CDR3 has 17 amino acids. Trimming pared 0 bases from V and 3 bases from J, leaving 18 bases between.

In its sample, this clonotype was seen a few times. This chain links TRBV27 with TRBJ1-1; unclear D gene. Trimming removed 8 bases at V and 1 base at J, with 5 bases between. The CDR3 totals 11 residues. CDR1 MNHEY and CDR2 SMNVEV come from the germline V gene (reference sequence). This CDR3 reads CASWGNTEAFF. CDR3 coding DNA: TGTGCCAGCTGGGGGAACACTGAAGCTTTCTTT.

V is TRBV6-5 and J is TRBJ2-2; maybe TRBD1 (5 bases). This CDR3 spans 15 amino acids. V dropped 2 bases and J dropped 6 bases, with 13 bases sitting between them. The germline CDR1 and CDR2 sequences are MNHEY and SVGAGI. The CDR3 here is CASSYQGATAGELFF. In nucleotides, the CDR3 is TGTGCCAGCAGTTACCAGGGTGCGACTGCCGGGGAGCTGTTTTTT.

The chain combines TRBV20-1 with TRBJ2-3; 7 nucleotides line up with TRBD1. The CDR3 runs to 13 residues. V dropped 6 bases and J dropped 1; count of bases not matched to a gene: 4. Germline V gene data show CDR1 as DFQATT and CDR2 as SNEGSKA (reference sequence). The CDR3 nucleotides are TGCAGTGCCGCTCAGGGGGGCACAGATACGCAGTATTTT. Protein sequence: CSAAQGGTDTQYF.

In this sample, this clonotype turned up a few times. The J gene is TRBJ2-5, the V gene TRBV7-2, with D tentatively TRBD2 (5 bases). The CDR3 runs to 13 residues. The V gene's germline CDR1 is SGHTA and CDR2 FQGNSA. Between the trimmed V and J ends, which lost 2 bases and 5 bases, there was a span of 9 bases. The CDR3, as DNA: TGTGCCAGCAGCTTACGCGGGTCCGAGACCCAGTACTTC. It specifies CASSLRGSETQYF.

Remarks on this clonotype: With a much larger clone just one base away, this may be a read error. The chain links TRBV20-1 to TRBJ2-1; 10 bases are shared with TRBD1. The end of the DNA fits TRBJ2-7 better, so the J call may be wrong. CDR3 length equals 18 residues. Germline assignment: CDR1 DFQATT and CDR2 SNEGSKA (reference sequence). The CDR3 here is CSAPGGTGADFSYNEQYF. The DNA for the CDR3 is TGCAGTGCCCCCGGTGGGACAGGGGCTGATTTCTCCTACAATGAGCAGTACTTC.

This clonotype has only a few counts. It may be a read error: a sequence one base away is much more abundant. The chain uses TRBV7-6 and TRBJ2-1, with D maybe TRBD1 (6 bases). This CDR3 comprises 15 residues. Per germline, CDR1 SGHVS and CDR2 FNYEAQ. Trimming cost V 5 bases and J 8 bases, with 19 bases left between them. CDR3 sequence reads: CASSESGEVGDEQFF. For the CDR3, the DNA is TGTGCCAGCAGCGAATCAGGGGAAGTAGGAGATGAGCAGTTCTTC. Complete variable domain (other parts from reference TRBV7-6 and TRBJ2-1): GAGVSQSPRYKVTKRGQDVALRCDPISGHVSLYWYRQALGQGPEFLTYFNYEAQQDKSGLPNDRFSAERPEGSISTLTIQRTEQRDSAMYRCASSESGEVGDEQFFGPGTRLTVL.

This clonotype was observed many times. The gene calls are TRBV3-1 and TRBJ2-1, with TRBD1 identical over 10 bases. Germline-derived CDR1 and CDR2 are LGHDT and YNNKEL (reference sequence). V lost 5 bases and J lost 9; bases outside the gene matches: 7. The CDR3 is 14 amino acids. CDR3 amino acids: CASSVGQGEFEQFF. The DNA for the CDR3 is TGTGCCAGCAGCGTTGGACAGGGGGAGTTTGAGCAGTTCTTC.

The gene calls are TRBV4-2 and TRBJ1-1, with unresolved D. In germline, CDR1 is LGHNA, CDR2 YNFKEQ. Trimming removed 1 base from V and 0 bases from J, with 6 bases in between. This CDR3 spans 14 amino acids. The CDR3 region has the DNA TGTGCCAGCAGCCAAGTTCTCCTGAACACTGAAGCTTTCTTT. Its translation is CASSQVLLNTEAFF.

This clonotype has just a few counts. The chain carries TRBV20-1 and TRBJ1-4; the match to TRBD1 covers 9 bases. With V trimmed by 6 bases and J by 0 bases, 17 bases remained unmatched. From germline, CDR1 is DFQATT and CDR2 SNEGSKA (reference sequence). The CDR3 runs 19 residues. The CDR3 protein is CSAQSPYRGRAATNEKLFF. CDR3 nucleotide sequence: TGCAGTGCGCAGAGTCCCTACAGGGGGCGGGCGGCAACTAATGAAAAACTGTTTTTT.

This chain connects TRBV27 to TRBJ1-2; 12 bases match TRBD1. The V and J ends lost 5 bases and 3 bases, in that order; junction bases with no gene match: 7. The CDR3 extends over 16 amino acids. Germline values: CDR1 MNHEY, CDR2 SMNVEV (reference sequence). The CDR3 loop is CASSPGQGASDYGYTF. The CDR3 bases are TGTGCCAGCAGTCCGGGACAGGGGGCAAGTGACTATGGCTACACCTTC.

Only a few counts were recorded for this clonotype. The chain carries TRBV2 and TRBJ2-1; weak D call: TRBD2 (5 bases). Trimming cost V 4 bases and J 10 bases, with 14 bases left between them. From germline, CDR1 is SNHLY and CDR2 FYNNEI. This CDR3 contains 13 residues. The CDR3 nucleotides are TGTGCCAGCAGTGCCGGGAAAGGCCCCGAGCAGTTCTTC. As protein: CASSAGKGPEQFF.

This clonotype was detected a few times. J is TRBJ2-3 and V is TRBV11-3; the D is unclear. The germline CDR1 and CDR2 sequences are SGHNT and YENEEA. The CDR3 length is 13 residues. Trimming shortened V by 1 base and J by 6 bases, and 8 bases separated the two germline ends. The CDR3 nucleotides are TGTGCCAGCAGCTTAGGTCCTGACGATACGCAGTATTTT. It translates to CASSLGPDDTQYF.

This clonotype was found a few times. V and J are TRBV12-3 or TRBV12-4 and TRBJ2-1; maybe TRBD2 (5 bases). The CDR3 consists of 13 residues. Trimming shortened V by 6 bases and J by 7 bases, and 13 bases separated the two germline ends. The CDR3 loop is CASSSQRGNEQFF. The CDR3 DNA reads as TGTGCCAGCAGCTCCCAACGGGGTAATGAGCAGTTCTTC.